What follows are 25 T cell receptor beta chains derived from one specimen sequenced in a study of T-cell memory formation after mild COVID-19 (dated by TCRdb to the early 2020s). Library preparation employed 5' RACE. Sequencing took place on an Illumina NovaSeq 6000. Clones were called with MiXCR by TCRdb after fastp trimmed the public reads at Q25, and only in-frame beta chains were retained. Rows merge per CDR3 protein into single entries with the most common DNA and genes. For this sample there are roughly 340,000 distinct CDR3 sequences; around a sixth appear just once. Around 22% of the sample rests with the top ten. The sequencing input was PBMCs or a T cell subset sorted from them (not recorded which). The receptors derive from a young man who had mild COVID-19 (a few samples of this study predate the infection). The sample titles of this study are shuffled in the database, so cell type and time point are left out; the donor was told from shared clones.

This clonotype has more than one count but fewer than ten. CDR3 in amino acids: CATSGLGNRTQYF. In DNA form, the CDR3 reads TGTGCCACCAGTGGACTCGGGAATCGGACCCAGTACTTC. The V call is TRBV24-1, the J call TRBJ2-5, with a possible D match to TRBD2 (5 bases). Per germline, CDR1 KGHDR and CDR2 SFDVKD. The CDR3 totals 13 residues. Between the trimmed V and J ends, which lost 5 bases and 7 bases, there was a span of 13 bases.

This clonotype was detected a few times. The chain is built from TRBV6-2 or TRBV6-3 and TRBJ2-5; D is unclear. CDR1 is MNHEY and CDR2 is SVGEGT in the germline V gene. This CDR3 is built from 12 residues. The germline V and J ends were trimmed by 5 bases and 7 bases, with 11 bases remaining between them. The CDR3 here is CASSPTARTQYF. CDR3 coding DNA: TGTGCCAGCAGTCCGACTGCCCGGACCCAGTACTTC.

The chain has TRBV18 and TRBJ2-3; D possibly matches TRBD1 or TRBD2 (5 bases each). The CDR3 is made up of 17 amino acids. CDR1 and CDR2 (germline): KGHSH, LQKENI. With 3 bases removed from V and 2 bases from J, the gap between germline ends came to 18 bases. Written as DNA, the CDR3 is TGTGCCAGCTCACCCCCGCGGGCTCAGGGCCCCACAGATACGCAGTATTTT. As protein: CASSPPRAQGPTDTQYF.

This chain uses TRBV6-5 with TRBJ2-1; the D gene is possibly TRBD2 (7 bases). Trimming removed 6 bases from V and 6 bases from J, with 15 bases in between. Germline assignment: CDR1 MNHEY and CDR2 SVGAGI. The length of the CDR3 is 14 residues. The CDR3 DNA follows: TGTGCCAGCAGGAGGGGGGGTCGTTTCAATGAGCAGTTCTTC. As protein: CASRRGGRFNEQFF.

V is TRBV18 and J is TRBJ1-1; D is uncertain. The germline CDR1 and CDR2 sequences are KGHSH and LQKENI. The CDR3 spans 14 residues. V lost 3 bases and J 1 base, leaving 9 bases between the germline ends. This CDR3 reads CASSPESGNTEAFF. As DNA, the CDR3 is TGTGCCAGCTCACCCGAATCGGGGAACACTGAAGCTTTCTTT. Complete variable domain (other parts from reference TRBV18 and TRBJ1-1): NAGVMQNPRHLVRRRGQEARLRCSPMKGHSHVYWYRQLPEEGLKFMVYLQKENIIDESGMPKERFSAEFPKEGPSILRIQQVVRGDSAAYFCASSPESGNTEAFFGQGTRLTVV.

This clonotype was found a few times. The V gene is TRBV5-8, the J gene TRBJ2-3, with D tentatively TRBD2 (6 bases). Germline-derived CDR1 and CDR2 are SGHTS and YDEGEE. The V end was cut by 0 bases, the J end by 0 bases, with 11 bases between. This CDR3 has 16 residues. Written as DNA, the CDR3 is TGTGCCAGCAGCTTGGGGGGGGACTTCAGCACAGATACGCAGTATTTT. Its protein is CASSLGGDFSTDTQYF. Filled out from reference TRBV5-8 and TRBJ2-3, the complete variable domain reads EAGVTQSPTHLIKTRGQQATLRCSPISGHTSVYWYQQALGLGLQFLLWYDEGEERNRGNFPPRFSGRQFPNYSSELNVNALELEDSALYLCASSLGGDFSTDTQYFGPGTRLTVL.

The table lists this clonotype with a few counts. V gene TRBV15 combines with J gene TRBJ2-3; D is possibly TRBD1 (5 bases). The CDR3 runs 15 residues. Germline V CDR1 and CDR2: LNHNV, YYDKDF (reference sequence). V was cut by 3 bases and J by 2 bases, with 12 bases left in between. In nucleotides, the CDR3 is TGTGCCACCAGCAGGGGGCGGATCCTCACAGATACGCAGTATTTT. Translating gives CATSRGRILTDTQYF.

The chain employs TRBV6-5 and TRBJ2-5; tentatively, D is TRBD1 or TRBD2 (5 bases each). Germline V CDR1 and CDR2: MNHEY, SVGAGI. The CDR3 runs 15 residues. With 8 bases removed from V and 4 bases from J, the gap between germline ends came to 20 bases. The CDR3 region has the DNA TGTGCCAGCTTCAGTTGGGGGATCAAGGGAGAGACCCAGTACTTC. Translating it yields CASFSWGIKGETQYF.

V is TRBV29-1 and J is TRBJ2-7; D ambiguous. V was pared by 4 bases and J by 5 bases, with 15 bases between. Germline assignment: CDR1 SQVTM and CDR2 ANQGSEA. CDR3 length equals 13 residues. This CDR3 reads CSVVLPPQNEQYV. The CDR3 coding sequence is TGCAGCGTTGTGCTGCCCCCCCAGAACGAGCAGTACGTC.

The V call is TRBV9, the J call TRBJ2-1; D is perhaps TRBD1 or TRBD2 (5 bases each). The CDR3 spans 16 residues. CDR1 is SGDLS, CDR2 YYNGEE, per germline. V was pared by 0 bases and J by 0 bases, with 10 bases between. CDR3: CASSVVPGPSYNEQFF. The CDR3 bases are TGTGCCAGCAGCGTAGTACCGGGGCCCTCCTACAATGAGCAGTTCTTC.

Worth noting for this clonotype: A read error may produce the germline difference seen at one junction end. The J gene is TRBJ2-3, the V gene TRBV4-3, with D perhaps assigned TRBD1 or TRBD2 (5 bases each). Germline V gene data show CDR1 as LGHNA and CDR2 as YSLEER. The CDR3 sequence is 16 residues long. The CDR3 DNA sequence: TGCGCCAGCAGCCAAGGTCGGGGCTCCAGCACAGATACGAAGTATTTT. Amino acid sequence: CASSQGRGSSTDTKYF.

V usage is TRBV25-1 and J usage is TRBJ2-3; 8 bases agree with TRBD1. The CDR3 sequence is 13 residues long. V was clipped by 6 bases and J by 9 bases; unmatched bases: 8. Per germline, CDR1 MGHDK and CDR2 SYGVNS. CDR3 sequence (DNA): TGTGCCAGCAGAGGACAGGGAAGTAGGACGCAGTATTTT. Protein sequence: CASRGQGSRTQYF.

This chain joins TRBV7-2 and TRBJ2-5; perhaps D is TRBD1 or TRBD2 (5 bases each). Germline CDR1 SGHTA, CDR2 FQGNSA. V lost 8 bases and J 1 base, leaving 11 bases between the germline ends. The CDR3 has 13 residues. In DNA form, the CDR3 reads TGTGCCAGCGGGGGAAGCGCCCAAGAGACCCAGTACTTC. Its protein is CASGGSAQETQYF.

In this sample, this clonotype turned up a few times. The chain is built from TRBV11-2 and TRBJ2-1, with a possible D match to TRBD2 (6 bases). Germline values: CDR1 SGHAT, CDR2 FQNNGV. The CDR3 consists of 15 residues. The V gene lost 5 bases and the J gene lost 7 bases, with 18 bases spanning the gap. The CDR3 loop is CASSRSQRGTNEQFF. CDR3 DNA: TGTGCCAGCAGCCGGTCCCAACGGGGGACTAATGAGCAGTTCTTC.

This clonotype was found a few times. CDR3 protein: CASSQRIGQGYNEQFF. CDR3 in DNA: TGTGCCAGCAGCCAACGGATAGGACAGGGTTACAATGAGCAGTTCTTC. V is TRBV11-1 and J is TRBJ2-1, with TRBD1 identical over 8 bases. The CDR3 is made up of 16 amino acids. With 5 bases clipped from V and 4 bases from J, the junction kept 10 bases outside the gene matches. Germline CDR1 reads SGHAT; CDR2 reads FQDESV (reference sequence).

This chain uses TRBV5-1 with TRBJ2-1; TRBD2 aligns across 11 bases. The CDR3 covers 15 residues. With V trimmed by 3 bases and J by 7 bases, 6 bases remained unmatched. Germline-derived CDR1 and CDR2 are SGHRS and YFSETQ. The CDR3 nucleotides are TGCGCCAGCAGCTCGGGACTAGCGGTTGGGAATGAGCAGTTCTTC. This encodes CASSSGLAVGNEQFF.

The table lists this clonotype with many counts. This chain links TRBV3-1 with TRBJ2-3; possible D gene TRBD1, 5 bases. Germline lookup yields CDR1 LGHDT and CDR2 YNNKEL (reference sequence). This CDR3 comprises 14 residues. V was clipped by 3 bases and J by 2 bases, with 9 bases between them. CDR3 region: CASSHSGFTDTQYF. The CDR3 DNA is TGTGCCAGCAGCCATTCAGGGTTCACAGATACGCAGTATTTT.

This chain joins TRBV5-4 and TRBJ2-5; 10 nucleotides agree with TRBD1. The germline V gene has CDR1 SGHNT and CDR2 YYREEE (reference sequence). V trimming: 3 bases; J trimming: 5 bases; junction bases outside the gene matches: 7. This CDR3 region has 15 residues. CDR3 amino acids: CASSSTGQGMETQYF. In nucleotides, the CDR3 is TGTGCCAGCAGCTCCACGGGACAGGGGATGGAGACCCAGTACTTC.

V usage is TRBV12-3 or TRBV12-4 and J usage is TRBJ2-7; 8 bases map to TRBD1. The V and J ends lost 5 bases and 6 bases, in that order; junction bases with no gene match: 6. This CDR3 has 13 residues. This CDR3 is CASSLQGVLEQYF. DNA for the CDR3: TGTGCCAGCAGTCTACAGGGGGTTCTCGAGCAGTACTTC.

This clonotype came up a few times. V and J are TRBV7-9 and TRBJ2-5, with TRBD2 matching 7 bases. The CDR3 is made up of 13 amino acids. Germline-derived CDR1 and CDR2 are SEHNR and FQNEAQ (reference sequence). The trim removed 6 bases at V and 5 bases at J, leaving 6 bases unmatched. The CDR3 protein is CASRITSAETQYF. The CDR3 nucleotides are TGTGCCAGCAGGATCACTAGCGCCGAGACCCAGTACTTC.

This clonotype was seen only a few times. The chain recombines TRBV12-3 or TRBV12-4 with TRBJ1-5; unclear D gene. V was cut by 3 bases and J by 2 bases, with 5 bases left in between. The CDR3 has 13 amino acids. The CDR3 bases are TGTGCCAGCAGTTTTAGCGGCAATCAGCCCCAGCATTTT. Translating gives CASSFSGNQPQHF.

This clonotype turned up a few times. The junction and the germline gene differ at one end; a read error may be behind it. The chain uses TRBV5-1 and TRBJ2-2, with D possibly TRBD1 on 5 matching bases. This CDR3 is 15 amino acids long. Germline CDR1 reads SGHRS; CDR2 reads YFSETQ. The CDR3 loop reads CSSSLEGVNTGELFF. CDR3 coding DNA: TGCTCCAGCAGCTTGGAAGGGGTTAACACCGGGGAGCTGTTTTTT.

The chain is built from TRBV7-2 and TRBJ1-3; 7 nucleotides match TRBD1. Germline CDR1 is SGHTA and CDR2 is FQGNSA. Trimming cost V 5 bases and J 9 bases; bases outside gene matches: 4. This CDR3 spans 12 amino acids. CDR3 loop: CASSDRVGTIYF. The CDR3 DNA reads TGTGCCAGCAGCGACAGGGTTGGCACCATATATTTT.

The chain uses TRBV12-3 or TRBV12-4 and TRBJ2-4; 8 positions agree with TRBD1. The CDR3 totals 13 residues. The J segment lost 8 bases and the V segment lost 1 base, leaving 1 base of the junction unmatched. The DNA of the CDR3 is TGTGCCAGCAGTTTAGGCAGGGGGCACATTCAGTACTTC. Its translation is CASSLGRGHIQYF.

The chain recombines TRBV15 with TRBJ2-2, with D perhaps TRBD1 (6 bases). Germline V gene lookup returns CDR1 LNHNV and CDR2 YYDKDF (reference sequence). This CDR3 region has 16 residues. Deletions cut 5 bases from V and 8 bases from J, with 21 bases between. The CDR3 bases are TGTGCCACCAGCCTCCGGGACATTTCCATAGGAGGGGAGCTGTTTTTT. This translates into CATSLRDISIGGELFF.